The next 11 T cell receptor beta chains were all read from a single sample in a study of cytomegalovirus exposure and HLA in healthy donors. Primers for the PCR totalled 60 Vbeta and 13 Jbeta. Sequencing was performed with immunoSEQ multiplex PCR; in TCRdb, only in-frame clones are kept and a portion is missing. This table has fewer than 85,000 clones, roughly 79% appearing once. Sequenced material: PBMCs. These receptor sequences come from a male donor in good health and CMV-seropositive.

The chain uses TRBV6-1 and TRBJ1-3, with TRBD1 matching 7 bases. V was clipped by 1 base and J by 6 bases; unmatched bases: 6. This CDR3 contains 15 residues. Germline V CDR1 and CDR2: MNHNS, SASEGT. The CDR3 here is CASSEVRQGSNTIYF. The CDR3 region has the DNA TGTGCCAGCAGTGAAGTTAGACAGGGATCAAACACCATATATTTT.

J is TRBJ2-1 and V is TRBV6-5; 11 positions match TRBD2. The CDR3 totals 15 residues. J gave up 6 bases and V 6 bases, and 7 bases lay outside the gene matches. In germline, CDR1 is MNHEY, CDR2 SVGAGI. The CDR3 is CASRKGLADSNEQFF. In DNA, the CDR3 is TGTGCCAGCAGAAAGGGACTAGCGGACTCCAATGAGCAGTTCTTC.

The chain combines TRBV18 with TRBJ2-1; TRBD1 matches 11 bases. This CDR3 spans 14 amino acids. Trimming took 8 bases from V and 3 from J; bases not matched to a gene: 3. Germline lookup yields CDR1 KGHSH and CDR2 LQKENI. DNA of the CDR3: TGTGCCAGCGGGGGACAGGGGGGCTACAATGAGCAGTTCTTC. This translates into CASGGQGGYNEQFF.

This chain connects TRBV5-4 to TRBJ1-1; 8 bases match TRBD1. The CDR3 covers 16 residues. V lost 4 bases and J lost 6; bases outside the gene matches: 14. Germline lookup yields CDR1 SGHNT and CDR2 YYREEE (reference sequence). The CDR3 region has the DNA TGTGCCAGCAGCCCACGTTATACAGGGGGAGGGGCTGAAGCTTTCTTT. Encoded protein: CASSPRYTGGGAEAFF.

The genes are TRBV21-1 and TRBJ2-5; no check of the table's D call, TRBD2, against the DNA was made. TRBV21-1 is flagged as a pseudogene. This CDR3 region has 17 residues. CDR3 in DNA: TGTGCCAGCAGCAGCCACCCTAGCGGGGCAAACCAAGAGACCCAGTACTTC. Translation: CASSSHPSGANQETQYF.

The chain combines TRBV6-1 with TRBJ1-5; D call uncertain. This CDR3 is 15 amino acids long. Germline V CDR1 and CDR2: MNHNS, SASEGT. Trimming cost V 6 bases and J 6 bases, with 18 bases left between them. CDR3 residues: CASSERDAGSQPQHF. DNA for the CDR3: TGTGCCAGCAGCGAACGAGATGCGGGGTCTCAGCCCCAGCATTTT.

The rearrangement links TRBV7-2 to TRBJ1-4; D call uncertain. The V gene lost 4 bases and the J gene lost 8 bases, with 14 bases spanning the gap. Germline V gives CDR1 SGHTA, CDR2 FQGNSA. The CDR3 has 14 amino acids. The CDR3 here is CASSSYPRREKLFF. Here the CDR3 DNA reads TGTGCCAGCAGCTCCTACCCCCGTCGAGAAAAACTGTTTTTT.

The rearrangement links TRBV6-5 to TRBJ1-2; TRBD1 is a possible D gene (6 bases). This CDR3 is built from 14 residues. Germline V gene data show CDR1 as MNHEY and CDR2 as SVGAGI. Trimming took off 5 bases at V and 3 bases at J, with 13 bases between the two ends. CDR3: CASSQPYRDYGYTF. Written as DNA, the CDR3 is TGTGCCAGCAGTCAGCCCTACAGGGACTATGGCTACACCTTC.

This clone came up a few times. This chain links TRBV11-2 with TRBJ2-7, with D unclear. CDR3 size: 14 residues. V was trimmed by 1 base and J by 9 bases, leaving 16 bases between them. CDR1 and CDR2 from the germline V gene are SGHAT and FQNNGV. The CDR3 bases are TGTGCCAGCAGCTTAGTACCCCGCGCGCGGCTGCAGTACTTC. Its protein product is CASSLVPRARLQYF.

The CDR3 coding sequence is TGTGCCAGCAGATCAACTAGCGGGGGTACGGAGACCCAGTACTTC. It yields the protein CASRSTSGGTETQYF. The chain employs TRBV28 and TRBJ2-5, with 11 positions matching TRBD2. Germline-derived CDR1 and CDR2 are MDHEN and SYDVKM. The CDR3 length is 15 residues. The V segment lost 6 bases and the J segment 5 bases; nucleotides outside the gene matches: 8.

This rearrangement joins TRBV2 to TRBJ2-7, with D unresolved. The V end was cut by 3 bases, the J end by 6 bases, with 3 bases between. CDR3 length: 10 residues. The germline CDR1 and CDR2 sequences are SNHLY and FYNNEI. The CDR3 DNA reads as TGTGCCAGCAGTGACGGCGAGCAGTACTTC. It yields the protein CASSDGEQYF.